This T cell receptor (beta chain) was observed in a study of low-dose radiotherapy and immunotherapy resistance in tumors. This CDR3 comprises 17 residues. Germline V CDR1 and CDR2: SGHTA, FQGNSA. V lost 2 bases to trimming and J lost 0 bases; unmatched junction nucleotides: 6. The time point is: after trial treatment. The treatment here: LDRT plus nivolumab, ipilimumab, low-dose cyclophosphamide and aspirin (RACIN trial). Primers used for first-strand cDNA, a TRAV- and TRBV-specific set, covered both alpha and beta chains. TCR amplification involved 20 PCR cycles with a constant-region primer and V-primer adapter. TCRdb redid the calling of the reads with MiXCR, one entry per CDR3 protein. The sample lists roughly 30,000 distinct CDR3 sequences; under 55% were seen once.

This chain uses TRBV7-2 with TRBJ2-7; 11 nucleotides agree with TRBD2. Sequenced here: PBMCs, sampled after low-dose radiotherapy plus immunotherapy. The sequence was obtained from a male donor with gallbladder cancer. CDR3 DNA sequence: TGTGCCAGCAGCTTAACTAGCGGGGGAAGGAGCTCCTACGAGCAGTACTTC. Translated: CASSLTSGGRSSYEQYF.